One sample yielded the 21 T cell receptor beta chains listed below, sequenced in a study of glioma-infiltrating T cells. Using RNA template, CDR3s of TCR alpha and beta were amplified with iRepertoire arm-PCR. TCRdb passed the multiplex PCR reads through MiXCR, listing each CDR3 protein once. The sample lists approximately 120,000 distinct CDR3 sequences, around 25% occurring once. The sequenced sample was glioma tissue, nonneoplastic brain tissue, or PBMCs (not recorded which). Receptor source: a human donor with low-grade glioma or glioblastoma, undergoing nonglioma brain surgery, or in good health (not recorded which).

This clonotype has a count of ten or more. The rearrangement links TRBV10-3 to TRBJ2-7, with 12 nucleotides matching TRBD2. Per germline, CDR1 ENHRY and CDR2 SYGVKD. The CDR3 extends over 14 amino acids. V lost 8 bases and J lost 3; bases outside the gene matches: 5. The CDR3 sequence is CAILKTSGSYEQYF. The CDR3 DNA reads as TGTGCCATCTTAAAGACTAGCGGGAGCTACGAGCAGTACTTC.

Of note for this clonotype: Possible read error: a much larger clone is one base away. The J gene is TRBJ1-5, the V gene TRBV4-1, with D perhaps TRBD1 (6 bases). From germline, CDR1 is MGHRA and CDR2 YSYEKL. This CDR3 has 14 amino acids. CDR3 DNA: TGCGCCAGCAGCCGGGGACAAGAAAATCAGCACCAGCATTTT. This sequence encodes CASSRGQENQHQHF.

This chain uses TRBV13 with TRBJ1-5, with TRBD1 identical over 12 bases. The CDR3 is made up of 16 amino acids. After removal of 4 bases from V and 3 bases from J, the junction contained 4 bases not matched to a gene. Germline CDR1 is PRHDT and CDR2 is FYEKMQ (reference sequence). CDR3 coding DNA: TGTGCCAGCAGCTACCGGGACAGGGGGCACAATCAGCCCCAGCATTTT. Translation: CASSYRDRGHNQPQHF.

In this sample, this clonotype turned up many times. The rearrangement uses TRBV6-2 or TRBV6-3 and TRBJ2-5; TRBD2 is a possible D gene (5 bases). Deletions cut 6 bases from V and 4 bases from J, with 18 bases between. CDR1 and CDR2 (germline): MNHEY, SVGEGT. The CDR3 spans 15 residues. The CDR3 nucleotides are TGTGCCAGCAGCATAATCCCCTCCGCGGGAGAGACCCAGTACTTC. It specifies CASSIIPSAGETQYF.

This chain connects TRBV19 to TRBJ2-1; 8 bases align to TRBD2. Losses at the gene ends were 7 bases for V and 5 bases for J; bases not matched to a gene: 22. This CDR3 is 19 amino acids long. Germline V lookup: CDR1 LNHDA, CDR2 SQIVND (reference sequence). DNA for the CDR3: TGTGCCAGTACTACTATATACCCCCGGGGGGGACTCCCCCACAATGAGCAGTTCTTC. As protein: CASTTIYPRGGLPHNEQFF.

This clonotype was picked up many times. This rearrangement joins TRBV7-9 to TRBJ2-7; weak D call: TRBD1 (6 bases). V lost 3 bases to trimming and J lost 3 bases, with 12 bases between them. Germline-derived CDR1 and CDR2 are SEHNR and FQNEAQ (reference sequence). CDR3 length: 14 amino acids. The CDR3 protein is CASSFPRGGYEQYF. CDR3 DNA sequence: TGTGCCAGCAGCTTCCCACGAGGGGGCTACGAGCAGTACTTC.

This clonotype has just a few counts. The chain combines TRBV14 with TRBJ1-1; D is possibly TRBD1 (6 bases). This CDR3 contains 15 residues. V was clipped by 5 bases and J by 3 bases, with 16 bases between them. Germline V CDR1 and CDR2: SGHDN, FVKESK. The DNA of the CDR3 is TGTGCCAGCAGCGCTATGGGACAAGGTTACACTGAAGCTTTCTTT. Encoded protein: CASSAMGQGYTEAFF. The full variable domain, completed using reference TRBV14 and TRBJ1-1, is EAGVTQFPSHSVIEKGQTVTLRCDPISGHDNLYWYRRVMGKEIKFLLHFVKESKQDESGMPNNRFLAERTGGTYSTLKVQPAELEDSGVYFCASSAMGQGYTEAFFGQGTRLTVV.

This clonotype came up many times. The chain is built from TRBV10-3 and TRBJ2-7, with 8 bases aligning to TRBD2. Unmatched junction bases numbered 6, after V lost 3 bases and J lost 2 bases. CDR1 and CDR2 (germline): ENHRY, SYGVKD. This CDR3 is built from 15 residues. CDR3 DNA sequence: TGTGCCATCAGTGACCACTTAGCGGGGCCCTACGAGCAGTACTTC. Its protein product is CAISDHLAGPYEQYF.

Comment on this clonotype: Relative to the germline gene, one junction end is altered; a read error may explain this. V is TRBV12-3 or TRBV12-4 and J is TRBJ1-5, with a possible D match to TRBD1 (5 bases). The CDR3 runs to 13 residues. CDR3: CASSPGRDQLQHF. For the CDR3, the DNA is TGTGCCAGCAGTCCTGGCAGGGATCAGCTCCAGCATTTT.

At least ten counts were recorded for this clonotype. This sequence joins TRBV4-1 and TRBJ2-7; the D is unclear. Per germline, CDR1 MGHRA and CDR2 YSYEKL. The CDR3 is 15 amino acids. With 4 bases removed from V and 0 bases from J, the gap between germline ends came to 13 bases. CDR3 protein: CASSPRADGSYEQYF. The CDR3 bases are TGCGCCAGCAGCCCCCGGGCAGATGGCTCCTACGAGCAGTACTTC.

Turning to this clonotype: Just one base apart from a much larger clone, this may be a read error. The J gene is TRBJ1-2, the V gene TRBV29-1, with unresolved D. V was shortened by 1 base and J by 4 bases, with 10 bases between the two germline ends. CDR3 length: 13 amino acids. CDR1 and CDR2 from the germline V gene are SQVTM and ANQGSEA. This chain's CDR3 is CSVEVNSRYGYTF. For the CDR3, the DNA is TGCAGCGTTGAAGTCAACAGCCGCTATGGCTACACCTTC.

This clonotype was found many times. The chain links TRBV7-8 to TRBJ2-7, with 15 bases that match TRBD2. Trimming at V came to 5 bases and at J to 3 bases, leaving 5 bases not matched to a gene. The length of the CDR3 is 16 residues. Germline V lookup: CDR1 SGHVS, CDR2 FQNEAQ. This CDR3 reads CASSAGLAGGVYEQYF. The CDR3 nucleotides read TGTGCCAGCAGCGCCGGACTAGCGGGAGGGGTCTACGAGCAGTACTTC.

The table lists this clonotype with many counts. V gene TRBV5-1 combines with J gene TRBJ1-1; maybe TRBD1 (6 bases). The V and J ends lost 4 bases and 1 base respectively, with 17 bases between them. The germline gives CDR1 SGHRS, CDR2 YFSETQ. This CDR3 has 16 amino acids. The CDR3 spells CASSRVGGVGNTEAFF. As DNA, the CDR3 is TGCGCCAGCAGCCGCGTCGGGGGCGTCGGGAACACTGAAGCTTTCTTT.

Many counts were recorded for this clonotype. The DNA for the CDR3 is TGCAGCGTTGGACAGGTACTCTATGGCTACACCTTC. This sequence encodes CSVGQVLYGYTF. The rearrangement joins TRBV29-1 to TRBJ1-2, with D possibly being TRBD1 (6 bases). Deletions cut 4 bases from V and 4 bases from J, with 10 bases between. From germline, CDR1 is SQVTM and CDR2 ANQGSEA. The CDR3 spans 12 residues.

The rearrangement links TRBV5-5 to TRBJ2-7, with TRBD2 identical over 7 bases. From germline, CDR1 is SGHKS and CDR2 YYEKEE (reference sequence). This CDR3 region has 17 residues. Germline trimming cut 4 bases from V and 2 bases from J; bases unmatched to any gene: 15. The CDR3 spells CASSRLPERGPTYEQYF. The CDR3, as DNA: TGTGCCAGCAGCAGGCTTCCCGAGCGGGGCCCGACCTACGAGCAGTACTTC.

Comments on this clonotype: Relative to the germline gene, one junction end is altered; a read error may explain this. This chain connects TRBV4-1 to TRBJ1-1; D may be TRBD1 (6 bases). The CDR3 is 13 amino acids. Germline V gene lookup returns CDR1 MGHRA and CDR2 YSYEKL. For the CDR3, the DNA is TGCGCCAGCATCCAAGCCCAGGGGCCTGAAGCTTTCTTT. Translated: CASIQAQGPEAFF.

This clonotype came up many times. The chain recombines TRBV24-1 with TRBJ2-3; a weak D match, TRBD2 (6 bases). The CDR3 is 16 amino acids. V lost 6 bases and J 3 bases, leaving 18 bases between the germline ends. Germline V lookup: CDR1 KGHDR, CDR2 SFDVKD. In nucleotides, the CDR3 is TGTGCCACCAGTATCGCCTGGGGCGGGAATACAGATACGCAGTATTTT. This gives the protein CATSIAWGGNTDTQYF.

This clonotype appeared many times. The chain recombines TRBV18 with TRBJ2-5, with D perhaps matching TRBD2 (6 bases). The CDR3 has 13 amino acids. V lost 3 bases and J lost 3, with 8 bases in between. From germline, CDR1 is KGHSH and CDR2 LQKENI. In DNA form, the CDR3 reads TGTGCCAGCTCACCTAGCGGTAAAGAGACCCAGTACTTC. Translating it yields CASSPSGKETQYF. The full variable domain, in which reference TRBV18 and TRBJ2-5 provide the parts outside the CDR3, is NAGVMQNPRHLVRRRGQEARLRCSPMKGHSHVYWYRQLPEEGLKFMVYLQKENIIDESGMPKERFSAEFPKEGPSILRIQQVVRGDSAAYFCASSPSGKETQYFGPGTRLLVL.

This clonotype was counted at least ten times. This chain uses TRBV4-1 with TRBJ2-1, with TRBD2 matching over 8 bases. The CDR3 is 17 residues long. With 2 bases clipped from V and 8 bases from J, the junction kept 14 bases outside the gene matches. Germline V gene data show CDR1 as MGHRA and CDR2 as YSYEKL. The CDR3 reads CASSQTLAGRLTDEQFF. In DNA form, the CDR3 reads TGCGCCAGCAGCCAAACCTTAGCGGGAAGGCTAACCGATGAGCAGTTCTTC.

The table lists this clonotype with many counts. The V call is TRBV6-4, the J call TRBJ2-3, with D uncertain. Trimming shortened V by 2 bases and J by 2 bases, and 5 bases separated the two germline ends. CDR1 and CDR2 (germline): MRHNA, SNTAGT. This CDR3 is 13 amino acids long. CDR3 sequence: CASSDGPTDTQYF. The CDR3 DNA reads as TGTGCCAGCAGTGACGGGCCCACAGATACGCAGTATTTT.

This clonotype was seen repeatedly, ten times or more. The CDR3 coding sequence is TGTGCCAGCAGCCCGGACAGGATCAACGAGCAGTACTTC. This sequence encodes CASSPDRINEQYF. This rearrangement joins TRBV7-2 to TRBJ2-7, with TRBD1 matching 7 bases. The CDR3 totals 13 residues. The V and J ends lost 5 bases and 5 bases, in that order; junction bases with no gene match: 6. Germline V gives CDR1 SGHTA, CDR2 FQGNSA. Full variable domain (rest looked up from reference TRBV7-2 and TRBJ2-7): GAGVSQSPSNKVTEKGKDVELRCDPISGHTALYWYRQSLGQGLEFLIYFQGNSAPDKSGLPSDRFSAERTGGSVSTLTIQRTQQEDSAVYLCASSPDRINEQYFGPGTRLTVT.